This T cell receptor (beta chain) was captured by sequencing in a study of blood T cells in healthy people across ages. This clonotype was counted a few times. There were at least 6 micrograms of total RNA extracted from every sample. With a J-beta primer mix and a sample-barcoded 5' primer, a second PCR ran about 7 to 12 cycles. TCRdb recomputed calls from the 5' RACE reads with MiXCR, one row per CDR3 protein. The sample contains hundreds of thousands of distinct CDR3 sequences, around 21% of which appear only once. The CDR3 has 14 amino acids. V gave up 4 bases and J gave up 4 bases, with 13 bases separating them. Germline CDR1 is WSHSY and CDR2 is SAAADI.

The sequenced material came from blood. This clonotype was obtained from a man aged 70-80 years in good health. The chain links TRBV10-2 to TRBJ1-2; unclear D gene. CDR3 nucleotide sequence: TGCGCCAGCAGTGTGTCTGCGGCTACCTATGGCTACACCTTC. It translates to CASSVSAATYGYTF.